Listed here are 7 T cell receptor beta chains from one sample, sequenced in a study of T-cell reconstitution after alpha-beta-depleted transplantation in children. TCRbeta library construction was performed incorporating unique molecular identifiers. TCRdb independently ran MiXCR on the PCR reads; one entry per CDR3 protein. The sample holds 400,000 to 550,000 distinct CDR3 sequences; over 9.5% are singletons and the top ten take around 2%. Sequences were derived from PBMCs, sampled before TCRalphabeta/CD19-depleted stem cell transplant. The receptors were gathered from a child aged 2-15 years with inherited bone marrow failure, due to receive a stem cell transplant.

This clonotype was seen ten or more times. This chain connects TRBV5-6 to TRBJ2-3; no definite D call. The V end lost 1 base, the J end lost 7 bases, and 4 bases lay between the germline ends. The CDR3 sequence is 11 residues long. CDR1 SGHDT and CDR2 YYEEEE come from the germline V gene. CDR3 sequence (DNA): TGTGCCAGCAGCTTGACGAATACGCAGTATTTT. This encodes CASSLTNTQYF.

The CDR3 DNA is TGTGCCAGCTCCCCGATAACCCCTGGGGTGAACACTGAAGCTTTCTTT. Amino acid sequence: CASSPITPGVNTEAFF. This chain uses TRBV18 with TRBJ1-1; D is ambiguous. Germline CDR1 reads KGHSH; CDR2 reads LQKENI. CDR3 length: 16 amino acids. V lost 6 bases and J 0 bases, leaving 17 bases between the germline ends.

This clonotype was counted ten times or more. The chain employs TRBV10-3 and TRBJ1-2; possibly TRBD1 for D (5 bases). V was trimmed by 4 bases and J by 5 bases, leaving 11 bases between them. The germline V gene has CDR1 ENHRY and CDR2 SYGVKD. The CDR3 covers 13 residues. CDR3 nucleotide sequence: TGTGCCATCAGTGTGGACACACGGTATGGCTACACCTTC. It translates to CAISVDTRYGYTF.

At least ten counts were recorded for this clonotype. The gene calls are TRBV4-2 and TRBJ2-7; 11 nucleotides align to TRBD2. The V segment lost 9 bases and the J segment 7 bases; nucleotides outside the gene matches: 8. CDR3 length equals 13 residues. Germline V gene lookup returns CDR1 LGHNA and CDR2 YNFKEQ. CDR3 loop: CASALAGAGEQYF. CDR3 DNA sequence: TGTGCCAGTGCACTAGCGGGAGCGGGTGAGCAGTACTTC.

In its sample, this clonotype was seen a few times. A much larger clone is a single base away; this may be a read error. This chain uses TRBV2 with TRBJ2-7; D perhaps matches TRBD1 (6 bases). The CDR3 covers 11 residues. The germline V and J ends were trimmed by 4 bases and 6 bases, with 7 bases remaining between them. Germline assignment: CDR1 SNHLY and CDR2 FYNNEI. The CDR3 DNA is TGTGCCAGCAGTGTGGGGGCCGAGCAGTACTTC. Its translation: CASSVGAEQYF.

V gene TRBV20-1 combines with J gene TRBJ2-3, with a tentative D call TRBD2 (7 bases). The V end was cut by 3 bases, the J end by 0 bases, with 19 bases between. Looked up from germline, CDR1 is DFQATT and CDR2 is SNEGSKA (reference sequence). The CDR3 is 17 amino acids. The CDR3 nucleotides are TGCAGTGCTAGTGGGGGGGCTGTAGCAGCTAGCACAGATACGCAGTATTTT. Encoded protein: CSASGGAVAASTDTQYF.

The V and J genes are TRBV12-3 or TRBV12-4 and TRBJ1-6; D remains ambiguous. V dropped 6 bases and J dropped 7 bases, with 13 bases sitting between them. CDR3 length: 14 amino acids. The CDR3 is CASSPRPGNSPLHF. CDR3 nucleotides: TGTGCCAGCAGCCCACGGCCTGGCAATTCACCCCTCCACTTT.